The present T cell receptor (beta chain) was sequenced within a study of T cell repertoires in cytomegalovirus infection. Study information: From public TCR beta signatures came an indication of both CMV infection and matching HLA type.

Trimming removed 0 bases at V and 1 base at J, with 10 bases between. The CDR3 extends over 16 amino acids. CDR1 is SGHNT, CDR2 YYREEE, per germline (reference sequence). Study-wide points: Summed public TCR beta family frequency identified CMV carriers bearing the relevant HLA. The ex vivo response was dominated by HLA-C-restricted CMV-specific TCR beta clonotypes.

TCRdb reprocessed the reads with MiXCR, giving one entry per CDR3 protein. The data show 300,000 to 400,000 distinct CDR3 sequences, approximately 18% seen once. For this clonotype: Its antigen is undetermined.

V and J are TRBV5-4 and TRBJ1-4, with TRBD1 as a possible D gene (5 bases). The sample comprised PBMCs. The origin of this receptor is a human donor in good health (CMV status not recorded). Some clones in this sample may be carry-over from other donors' samples. This CDR3 is CASSLVSGETNEKLFF. The CDR3 DNA follows: TGTGCCAGCAGCTTGGTATCGGGGGAAACTAATGAAAAACTGTTTTTT. Combining the CDR3 with reference TRBV5-4 and TRBJ1-4 gives the whole variable domain ETGVTQSPTHLIKTRGQQVTLRCSSQSGHNTVSWYQQALGQGPQFIFQYYREEENGRGNFPPRFSGLQFPNYSSELNVNALELDDSALYLCASSLVSGETNEKLFFGSGTQLSVL.